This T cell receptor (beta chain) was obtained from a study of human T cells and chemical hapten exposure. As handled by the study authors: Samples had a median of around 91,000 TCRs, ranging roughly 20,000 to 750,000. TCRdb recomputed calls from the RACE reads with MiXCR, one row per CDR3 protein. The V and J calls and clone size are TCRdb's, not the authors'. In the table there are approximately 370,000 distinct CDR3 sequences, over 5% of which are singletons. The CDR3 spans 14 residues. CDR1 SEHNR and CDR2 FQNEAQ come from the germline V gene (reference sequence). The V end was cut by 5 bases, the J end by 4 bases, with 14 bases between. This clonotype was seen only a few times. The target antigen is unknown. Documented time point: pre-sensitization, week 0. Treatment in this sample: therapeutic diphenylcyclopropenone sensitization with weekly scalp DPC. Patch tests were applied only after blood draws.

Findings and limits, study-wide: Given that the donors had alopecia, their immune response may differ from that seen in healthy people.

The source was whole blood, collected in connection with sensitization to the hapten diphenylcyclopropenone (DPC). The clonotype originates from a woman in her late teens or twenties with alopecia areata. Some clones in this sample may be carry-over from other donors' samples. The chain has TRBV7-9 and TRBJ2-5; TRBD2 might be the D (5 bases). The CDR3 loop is CASSRGVQRETQYF. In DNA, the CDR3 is TGTGCCAGCAGCCGGGGAGTACAAAGAGAGACCCAGTACTTC.